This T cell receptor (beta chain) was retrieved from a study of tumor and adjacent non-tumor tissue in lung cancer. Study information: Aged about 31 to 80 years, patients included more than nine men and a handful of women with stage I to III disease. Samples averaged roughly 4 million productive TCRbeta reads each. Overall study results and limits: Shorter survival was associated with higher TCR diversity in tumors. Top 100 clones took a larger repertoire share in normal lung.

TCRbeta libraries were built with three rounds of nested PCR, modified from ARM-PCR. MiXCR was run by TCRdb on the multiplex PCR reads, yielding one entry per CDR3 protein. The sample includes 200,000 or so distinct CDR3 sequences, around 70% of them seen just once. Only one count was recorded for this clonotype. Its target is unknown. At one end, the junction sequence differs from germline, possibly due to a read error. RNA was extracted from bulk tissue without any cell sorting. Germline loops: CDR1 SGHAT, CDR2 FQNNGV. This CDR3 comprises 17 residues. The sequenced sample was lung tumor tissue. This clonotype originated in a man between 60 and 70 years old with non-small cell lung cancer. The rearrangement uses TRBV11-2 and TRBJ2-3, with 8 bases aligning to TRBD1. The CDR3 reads CASSREGRDRSTDTQYF. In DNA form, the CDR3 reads TGTGCCAGCAGCAGAGAGGGGCGGGACAGGAGCACAGATACTCAGTATTTT. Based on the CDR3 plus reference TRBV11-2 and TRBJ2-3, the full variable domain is EAGVAQSPRYKIIEKRQSVAFWCNPISGHATLYWYQQILGQGPKLLIQFQNNGVVDDSQLPKDRFSAERLKGVDSTLKIQPAKLEDSAVYLCASSREGRDRSTDTQYFGPGTRLTVL.